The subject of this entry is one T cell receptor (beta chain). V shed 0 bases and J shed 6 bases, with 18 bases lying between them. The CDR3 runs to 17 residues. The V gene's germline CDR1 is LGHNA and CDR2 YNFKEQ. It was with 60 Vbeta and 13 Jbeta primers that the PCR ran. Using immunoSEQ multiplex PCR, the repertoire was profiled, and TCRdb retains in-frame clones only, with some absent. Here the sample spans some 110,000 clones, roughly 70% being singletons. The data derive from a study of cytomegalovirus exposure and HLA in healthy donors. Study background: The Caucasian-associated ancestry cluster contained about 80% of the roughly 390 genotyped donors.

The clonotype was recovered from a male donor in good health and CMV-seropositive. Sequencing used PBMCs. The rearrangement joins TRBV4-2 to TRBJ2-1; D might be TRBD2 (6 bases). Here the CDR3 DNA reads TGTGCCAGCAGCCAAGAGGCGGGACCTGAAGTAGGCAATGAGCAGTTCTTC. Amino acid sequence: CASSQEAGPEVGNEQFF.